The entry below gives a single T cell receptor beta chain sequence along with its context. Its antigen has not been determined. No much larger clone is present one base from it, and per-base qualities are unavailable. V lost 3 bases and J lost 10 bases; the stretch between them is 22 bases long. The CDR3 holds 17 amino acids from the cysteine to the phenylalanine. Only CDR3 DNA remains: 51 bases, in frame from the first base. The germline V gene (reference sequence) specifies LNHDA as CDR1 and SQIVND as CDR2. Collaborating institutions collected whole blood in K2EDTA tubes following their own protocols. Collaborator samples were shipped for TCRbeta analysis as frozen whole blood, isolated PBMCs, or DNA extracted from either sample type. This record comes from a study of blood T cell repertoires in COVID-19 (dated by TCRdb to the early 2020s). The study in broad terms: Collaborator samples came from the United States, Italy and Spain and covered acute and convalescent phases of COVID-19. The dataset comprised deeply sampled blood TCRbeta repertoires from subjects exposed to, actively infected with, or recovered from COVID-19. A freely available public database, intended as a resource for researchers studying the immune response to SARS-CoV-2, is where the repertoires were released. Where available, HLA class I and class II types were obtained from metadata supplied by the sample provider rather than from assay-based typing. Sample metadata almost always included a de-identified subject ID, COVID-19 status, age in years and sex. The prospective study material was composed of cDNA or gDNA derived from T cells, B-cell-depleted T cells, or PBMCs. Samples came from the ongoing ImmuneRACE study (first 160 participants) plus 1,254 subjects from 6 global collaborators.

TCRbeta CDR3 regions were amplified from genomic DNA using the immunoSEQ Assay, a bias-controlled multiplex PCR. Under the source paper's analysis protocol: Within the assay, amplification of reference gene primers was used to estimate how many nucleated cells each sample contained. Sequence reads were collapsed and filtered to measure the absolute abundance of every unique TCRbeta CDR3 rearrangement. For each sample, productive Simpson clonality was calculated as the square root of Simpson's diversity index over productive rearrangements. The immuneACCESS repertoire file appears here via TCRdb, limited to in-frame rearrangements. These files lack a portion of the clones; in checked studies, under half of the deficit traces to unresolved V genes, and the cause of the others is not known. V, J and clone size are those of that table, while D and trimming were read from the DNA. Across this sample there are roughly 140,000 clones, with approximately 83% seen only once. The top ten clones comprise about 3.5% of the sample.

Study-level results and caveats: How much clinical and demographic metadata was included differed by source and by participant, and the metadata was provided uncurated.

The rearranged chain carries TRBV19 and TRBJ1-6; the D gene is perhaps TRBD1, on 5 matching bases. The receptor comes from a man aged 70 or older with acute or convalescent COVID-19. The sample consisted of peripheral blood. The nucleotide sequence is given as TGTGCCAGTAGTATTGGGGCAGGGAAGTGGGATGAATCACCCCTCCACTTT. The resulting protein is CASSIGAGKWDESPLHF.